Sequencing of this T cell receptor beta chain was carried out in a study of blood T cell repertoires in COVID-19. Across the whole study: Samples taken during acute and convalescent COVID-19 were collected in the United States, Italy and Spain. T cells, B-cell-depleted T cells, or PBMCs supplied cDNA or gDNA.

The CDR3 runs to 15 residues. The V end lost 4 bases, the J end lost 5 bases, and 15 bases lay between the germline ends. CDR1 is SNHLY, CDR2 FYNNEI, per germline. This clone was seen more than once but under ten times. The data were produced by immunoSEQ multiplex PCR, yet TCRdb's version contains in-frame clones alone and is incomplete. Among around 300,000 clones listed, 85% were seen once. This sequence joins TRBV2 and TRBJ1-5; D unresolved. Source material: peripheral blood. This TCR was recovered from a human donor in a cohort sampled during active COVID-19. The chain's CDR3 is CASSGPQILDQPQHF. The CDR3 DNA reads TGTGCCAGCAGTGGGCCACAGATATTGGATCAGCCCCAGCATTTT.